This T cell receptor (beta chain) appears in the sequencing data of a study of CD8+ T cells in alopecia areata. This CDR3 has 13 amino acids. J lost 2 bases, V lost 7 bases, and 3 bases had no gene match. Germline V lookup: CDR1 SQVTM, CDR2 ANQGSEA. Treatment described: oral pan-JAK inhibitor, 5-10 mg twice daily. Peripheral blood and lesional scalp punch biopsies were taken from alopecia areata patients. Sequencing templates came from extracted RNA that was reverse transcribed into cDNA. Only in-frame clones appear in the TCRdb table, and some are missing; sequencing was by immunoSEQ multiplex PCR. The data contain over 95,000 clones, 50% to 65% of them singletons.

This sample comprised CD4+ T cells sorted from blood, obtained at week 24, from a patient treated with tofacitinib. This chain links TRBV29-1 with TRBJ1-3, with 9 bases that match TRBD1. The clonotype was recovered from a human donor with alopecia areata. The CDR3 here is CSAWDRAGNTIYF. As DNA, the CDR3 is TGCAGCGCCTGGGACAGGGCTGGAAACACCATATATTTT.